A selection of T cell receptor beta chains follows, all from one sample in a study of blood T cell repertoires in COVID-19. Clones were read by immunoSEQ multiplex PCR, and TCRdb kept only the in-frame ones, dropping some. The profile covers 60,000 to 85,000 clones, with around 83% appearing a single time and roughly 41% taken by the ten largest. Input material: peripheral blood. The source of these receptors is an elderly man with acute or convalescent COVID-19. The CDR3 runs from the conserved cysteine through the conserved F or W. D genes are given only for firm matches. Size is stated for part of the rows, as once, few or many counts, or as a class when the clone is expanded.

d_call	clone_size	v_call	j_call	cdr3_nt	cdr3_aa
.	.	TRBV6-5	TRBJ1-2	TGTGCCAGCAGTCCCCTGGCAGGGGATGGCTACACCTTC	CASSPLAGDGYTF
.	few	TRBV10-3	TRBJ1-6	TGTGCCATCAGTTCCCGGGACACAGATTCACCCCTCCACTTT	CAISSRDTDSPLHF
.	.	TRBV4-1	TRBJ2-3	TGCGCCAGCAGCCAAGGGGGAGGCGCCGATACGCAGTATTTT	CASSQGGGADTQYF
.	.	TRBV6-2/TRBV6-3	TRBJ2-7	TGTGCCAGCAGTTACGGGGGGACAGCGTCGTACGAGCAGTACTTC	CASSYGGTASYEQYF
TRBD1	.	TRBV7-2	TRBJ1-4	TGTGCCAGCAGCTTAGGGGGACAGGTGGGAGAAAAACTGTTTTTT	CASSLGGQVGEKLFF
TRBD2	.	TRBV2	TRBJ2-7	TGTGCCAGCAGGGGGACTAGCGCCGCCTACGAGCAGTACTTC	CASRGTSAAYEQYF
TRBD1	.	TRBV19	TRBJ1-4	TGTGCCAGTAGTCCTCTACAGGGGGCAGCGGATGAAAAACTGTTTTTT	CASSPLQGAADEKLFF
TRBD1	.	TRBV28	TRBJ1-5	TGTGCCAGCAGTCATACTACAGGGGGCGACCAGCCCCAGCATTTT	CASSHTTGGDQPQHF
.	.	TRBV4-2	TRBJ1-2	TGTGCCAGCAGCCAAGTCCAACAGGGAATCGATGGCTACACCTTC	CASSQVQQGIDGYTF
.	.	TRBV29-1	TRBJ1-2	TGCAGCGTGAGGGACATTAACTATGGCTACACCTTC	CSVRDINYGYTF
.	.	TRBV24-1	TRBJ1-1	TGTGCCACCAAGGGGGAAGGAGAGAACACTGAAGCTTTCTTT	CATKGEGENTEAFF
TRBD1	.	TRBV30	TRBJ2-1	TGTGCCTGGAGTGTACAGGGGGGCCGGGATGAGCAGTTCTTC	CAWSVQGGRDEQFF
TRBD2	once	TRBV28	TRBJ2-1	TGTGCCAGCAGTACTACTAGCGGGGGGGACAATGAGCAGTTCTTC	CASSTTSGGDNEQFF
.	.	TRBV24-1	TRBJ2-3	TGTGCCACCAGTGATATAACAGATACGCAGTATTTT	CATSDITDTQYF
TRBD2	.	TRBV7-3	TRBJ2-1	TGTGCCAGCAGCCCCAGCGGGAGCTGGAATGAGCAGTTCTTC	CASSPSGSWNEQFF
TRBD1	.	TRBV18	TRBJ1-4	TGTGCCAGCTCGGGGACAGAAAATGAAAAACTGTTTTTT	CASSGTENEKLFF
TRBD2	.	TRBV5-4	TRBJ2-3	TGTGCCAGCAGCGCGGCGGGACTAGCTGTTTTCCATACGCAGTATTTT	CASSAAGLAVFHTQYF
.	.	TRBV18	TRBJ1-1	TGTGCCAGCTCACCCCACAGGCCACAAGAAAGGAACACTGAAGCTTTCTTT	CASSPHRPQERNTEAFF
TRBD2	.	TRBV24-1	TRBJ2-7	TGTGCCACCAGTGACGAGACACTAGCGGGTGAGCAGTACTTC	CATSDETLAGEQYF